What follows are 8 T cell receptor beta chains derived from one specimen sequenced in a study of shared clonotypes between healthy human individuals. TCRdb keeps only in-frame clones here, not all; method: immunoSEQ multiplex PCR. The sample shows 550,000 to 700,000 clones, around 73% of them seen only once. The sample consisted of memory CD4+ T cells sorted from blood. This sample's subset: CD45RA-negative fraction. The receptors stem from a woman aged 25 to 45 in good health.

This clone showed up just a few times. As DNA, the CDR3 is TGCGCCAGCAGCCAAAGGACGGTGGACTATGGCTACACCTTC. Translating it yields CASSQRTVDYGYTF. The J gene is TRBJ1-2, the V gene TRBV4-1; D uncertain. Germline V gene sequence: CDR1 MGHRA, CDR2 YSYEKL. CDR3 length: 14 amino acids. V was shortened by 2 bases and J by 3 bases, with 10 bases between the two germline ends.

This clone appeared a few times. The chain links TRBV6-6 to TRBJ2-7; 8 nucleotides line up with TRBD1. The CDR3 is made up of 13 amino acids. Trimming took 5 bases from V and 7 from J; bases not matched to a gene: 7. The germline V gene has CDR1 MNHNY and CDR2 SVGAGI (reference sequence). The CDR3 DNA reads TGTGCCAGCAGTACCCTTACAGGGGGGGAGCAGTACTTC. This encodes CASSTLTGGEQYF.

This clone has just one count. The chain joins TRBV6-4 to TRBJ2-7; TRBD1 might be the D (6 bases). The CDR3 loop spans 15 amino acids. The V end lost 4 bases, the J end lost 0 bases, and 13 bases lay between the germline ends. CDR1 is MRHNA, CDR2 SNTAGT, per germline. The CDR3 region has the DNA TGTGCCAGCAGTGCGAACGCAGGGGACTCCTACGAGCAGTACTTC. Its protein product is CASSANAGDSYEQYF.

Here the CDR3 DNA reads TGTGCCAGCAGGATGACAGGCGTTTATGGCTACACCTTC. It codes for CASRMTGVYGYTF. The rearrangement links TRBV28 to TRBJ1-2; possibly TRBD1 for D (6 bases). V was clipped by 6 bases and J by 5 bases, with 13 bases between them. Germline lookup yields CDR1 MDHEN and CDR2 SYDVKM. The CDR3 is made up of 13 amino acids.

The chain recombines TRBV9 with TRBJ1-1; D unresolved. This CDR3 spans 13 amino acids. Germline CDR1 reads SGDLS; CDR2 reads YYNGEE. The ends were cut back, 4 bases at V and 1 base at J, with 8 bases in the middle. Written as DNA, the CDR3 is TGTGCCAGCAGCCCAAACAGGAACACTGAAGCTTTCTTT. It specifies CASSPNRNTEAFF.

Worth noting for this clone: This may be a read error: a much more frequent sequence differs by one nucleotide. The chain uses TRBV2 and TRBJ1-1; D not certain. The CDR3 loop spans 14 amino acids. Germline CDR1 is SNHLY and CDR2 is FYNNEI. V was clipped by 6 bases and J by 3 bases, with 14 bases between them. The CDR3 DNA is TGTGCCAGCAGCGTAACGGGAAGGGACACTGAAGCTTTCTTT. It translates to CASSVTGRDTEAFF. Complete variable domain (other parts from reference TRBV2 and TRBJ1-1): EPEVTQTPSHQVTQMGQEVILRCVPISNHLYFYWYRQILGQKVEFLVSFYNNEISEKSEIFDDQFSVERPDGSNFTLKIRSTKLEDSAMYFCASSVTGRDTEAFFGQGTRLTVV.

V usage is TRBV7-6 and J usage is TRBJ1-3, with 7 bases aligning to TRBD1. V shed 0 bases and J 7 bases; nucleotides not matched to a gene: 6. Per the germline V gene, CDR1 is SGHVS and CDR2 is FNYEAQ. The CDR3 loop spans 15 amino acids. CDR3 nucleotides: TGTGCCAGCAGCTTAGCCCACAGGGGTCGGAACACCATATATTTT. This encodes CASSLAHRGRNTIYF.

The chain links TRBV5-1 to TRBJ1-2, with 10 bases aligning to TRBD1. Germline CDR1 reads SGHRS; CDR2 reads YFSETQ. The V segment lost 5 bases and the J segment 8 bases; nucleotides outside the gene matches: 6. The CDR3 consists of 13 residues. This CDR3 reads CASSRDRGNGYTF. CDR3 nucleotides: TGCGCCAGCAGTAGGGACAGGGGCAACGGCTACACCTTC.